The 29 T cell receptor beta chains given below trace back to one sample, sequenced in a study of blood T cells in healthy people across ages. Using a J-beta primer mix together with a sample-barcoded 5' primer, a second PCR was run for roughly 6 to 11 cycles. One entry per CDR3 protein, called by TCRdb with MiXCR from the 5' RACE reads. Among roughly 860,000 distinct CDR3 sequences listed, approximately 65% were seen once. Sequencing was carried out using blood. These receptors all come from a young man in good health.

The V gene is TRBV6-2 or TRBV6-3, the J gene TRBJ2-7, with unresolved D. Germline V gene data show CDR1 as MNHEY and CDR2 as SVGEGT. V was clipped by 7 bases and J by 3 bases, with 13 bases between them. The CDR3 covers 13 residues. CDR3 bases: TGTGCCAGCAATCGCCGCAGTTTCTACGAGCAGTACTTC. It yields the protein CASNRRSFYEQYF.

The V gene is TRBV12-3 or TRBV12-4, the J gene TRBJ1-1; no clear D gene. Deletions cut 3 bases from V and 5 bases from J, with 13 bases between. CDR3 length: 14 residues. The CDR3 nucleotides read TGTGCCAGCAGTTTTTCCCGGGGTCGAACTGAAGCTTTCTTT. It yields the protein CASSFSRGRTEAFF.

The chain recombines TRBV7-3 with TRBJ2-4, with TRBD2 as a possible D gene (6 bases). CDR1 and CDR2 (germline): SGHTA, FQGTGA. This CDR3 is 14 amino acids long. Deletions cut 5 bases from V and 9 bases from J, with 17 bases between. CDR3 sequence reads: CASSEGPAGGIQYF. CDR3 nucleotides: TGTGCCAGCAGCGAAGGACCAGCGGGCGGCATTCAGTACTTC.

The chain couples TRBV3-1 to TRBJ1-2, with 7 bases identical to TRBD1. CDR1 LGHDT and CDR2 YNNKEL come from the germline V gene (reference sequence). CDR3 length: 14 residues. V gave up 1 base and J gave up 5 bases; unmatched junction bases: 4. The CDR3 sequence is CASSQGQQGYGYTF. For the CDR3, the DNA is TGTGCCAGCAGCCAAGGCCAACAGGGGTATGGCTACACCTTC.

The chain has TRBV9 and TRBJ2-1, with TRBD2 matching over 11 bases. The CDR3 is 16 amino acids. With 3 bases clipped from V and 9 bases from J, the junction kept 11 bases outside the gene matches. The germline V gene encodes CDR1 SGDLS and CDR2 YYNGEE. The CDR3 DNA sequence: TGTGCCAGCAGCGCCGGGGGTAGCGGGGGGGCCTCTGAGCAGTTCTTC. Encoded protein: CASSAGGSGGASEQFF.

This clonotype turned up a few times. The chain combines TRBV4-1 with TRBJ2-5; 11 bases are a match to TRBD2. Germline CDR1 reads MGHRA; CDR2 reads YSYEKL. V was pared by 2 bases and J by 0 bases, with 8 bases of the junction left unmatched. This CDR3 comprises 18 residues. The CDR3 nucleotides are TGCGCCAGCAGCCAACGAAACCCGGGACTAGCGGACCAAGAGACCCAGTACTTC. Translating it yields CASSQRNPGLADQETQYF.

The table lists this clonotype with a few counts. The chain uses TRBV6-6 and TRBJ2-3; D perhaps matches TRBD2 (6 bases). The germline CDR1 and CDR2 sequences are MNHNY and SVGAGI (reference sequence). Trimming took off 0 bases at V and 5 bases at J, with 15 bases between the two ends. The CDR3 has 16 residues. The CDR3 region is CASSYSKTSLEDTQYF. Here the CDR3 DNA reads TGTGCCAGCAGTTACTCCAAGACTAGTCTTGAAGATACGCAGTATTTT.

V is TRBV6-4 and J is TRBJ2-3; 9 bases align to TRBD1. V lost 6 bases, J lost 3 bases, and 7 bases stayed unmatched. The germline V gene has CDR1 MRHNA and CDR2 SNTAGT. The CDR3 extends over 15 amino acids. This CDR3 is CASRAGTGSTDTQYF. CDR3 coding DNA: TGTGCCAGCAGGGCCGGGACAGGGAGTACAGATACGCAGTATTTT.

CDR3 region: CSVGLSMEEQYF. Here the CDR3 DNA reads TGCAGCGTTGGGTTATCGATGGAAGAGCAGTACTTC. J is TRBJ2-5 and V is TRBV29-1; D is unclear. CDR1 and CDR2 from the germline V gene are SQVTM and ANQGSEA. V was trimmed by 4 bases and J by 11 bases, leaving 17 bases between them. The CDR3 is 12 residues long.

This sequence joins TRBV28 and TRBJ1-2, with D tentatively TRBD1 (6 bases). The V gene lost 4 bases and the J gene lost 2 bases, with 14 bases spanning the gap. CDR3 length: 15 amino acids. Germline V lookup: CDR1 MDHEN, CDR2 SYDVKM. In nucleotides, the CDR3 is TGTGCCAGCAGTTCATCTAGCCAGGGGAACTATGGCTACACCTTC. It is translated as CASSSSSQGNYGYTF.

V and J are TRBV29-1 and TRBJ2-7, with a tentative D call TRBD2 (7 bases). This CDR3 is 14 amino acids long. CDR1 is SQVTM and CDR2 is ANQGSEA in the germline V gene. V was trimmed by 3 bases and J by 4 bases, leaving 16 bases between them. The DNA of the CDR3 is TGCAGCGTTGAGCAACAGGGAGGGGGGTACGAGCAGTACTTC. It is translated as CSVEQQGGGYEQYF.

This clonotype was seen a handful of times. V usage is TRBV5-1 and J usage is TRBJ2-4; the D is unclear. Germline CDR1 SGHRS, CDR2 YFSETQ. This CDR3 is 17 amino acids long. Trimming removed 0 bases from V and 0 bases from J, with 13 bases in between. In DNA form, the CDR3 reads TGCGCCAGCAGCTTGGGATTAGGTGACCTAGCCAAAAACATTCAGTACTTC. It translates to CASSLGLGDLAKNIQYF. The full variable domain, with the rest looked up from reference TRBV5-1 and TRBJ2-4, is KAGVTQTPRYLIKTRGQQVTLSCSPISGHRSVSWYQQTPGQGLQFLFEYFSETQRNKGNFPGRFSGRQFSNSRSEMNVSTLELGDSALYLCASSLGLGDLAKNIQYFGAGTRLSVL.

The rearrangement uses TRBV20-1 and TRBJ2-4; 8 bases are shared with TRBD1. J lost 0 bases, V lost 6 bases, and 7 bases had no gene match. Germline loops: CDR1 DFQATT, CDR2 SNEGSKA (reference sequence). This CDR3 has 15 amino acids. In DNA, the CDR3 is TGCAGTGCCATGAGGACAGGGCAAGCCAAAAACATTCAGTACTTC. Protein: CSAMRTGQAKNIQYF.

The chain recombines TRBV27 with TRBJ1-4; D is unresolved. The CDR3 spans 17 residues. Germline V CDR1 and CDR2: MNHEY, SMNVEV (reference sequence). V dropped 3 bases and J dropped 0 bases, with 14 bases sitting between them. As DNA, the CDR3 is TGTGCCAGCAGTTTGAAAGGCCTAGACACAACTAATGAAAAACTGTTTTTT. Its translation is CASSLKGLDTTNEKLFF.

This clonotype has just one count. The rearrangement links TRBV20-1 to TRBJ2-4, with TRBD2 as a possible D gene (6 bases). Germline loops: CDR1 DFQATT, CDR2 SNEGSKA (reference sequence). This CDR3 is built from 15 residues. Trimming left V 4 bases short and J 0 bases short, with 13 bases between. The CDR3 sequence: CSAISGGEAKNIQYF. In DNA form, the CDR3 reads TGCAGTGCTATTTCCGGGGGAGAAGCCAAAAACATTCAGTACTTC.

The genes are TRBV20-1 and TRBJ1-2; 8 positions agree with TRBD1. This CDR3 is built from 14 residues. Germline loops: CDR1 DFQATT, CDR2 SNEGSKA (reference sequence). The junction had 7 bases not matched to a gene; V was cut back by 1 base and J by 6 bases. CDR3 protein: CSARVKTGVDGYTF. The CDR3 DNA is TGCAGTGCTAGAGTTAAGACAGGGGTGGATGGCTACACCTTC.

This rearrangement joins TRBV4-3 to TRBJ2-7, with unresolved D. CDR3 length: 15 amino acids. The V gene lost 2 bases and the J gene lost 0 bases, with 11 bases spanning the gap. CDR1 is LGHNA and CDR2 is YSLEER in the germline V gene. The CDR3 reads CASSQSPLTSYEQYF. As DNA, the CDR3 is TGCGCCAGCAGCCAAAGTCCGTTGACCTCCTACGAGCAGTACTTC.

This chain uses TRBV4-3 with TRBJ2-1; D may match TRBD1 or TRBD2 (5 bases each). Germline assignment: CDR1 LGHNA and CDR2 YSLEER. This CDR3 contains 15 residues. Trimming pared 0 bases from V and 5 bases from J, leaving 11 bases between. This chain's CDR3 is CASSQDWRGDNEQFF. CDR3 nucleotide sequence: TGCGCCAGCAGCCAAGATTGGAGAGGGGACAATGAGCAGTTCTTC.

V and J are TRBV2 and TRBJ2-7, with D possibly being TRBD1 (6 bases). V dropped 0 bases and J dropped 4 bases, with 13 bases sitting between them. This CDR3 contains 15 residues. CDR1 is SNHLY, CDR2 FYNNEI, per germline. CDR3 in amino acids: CASSEAIRTEYEQYF. DNA for the CDR3: TGTGCCAGCAGTGAAGCTATCAGGACAGAATACGAGCAGTACTTC.

The chain joins TRBV7-8 to TRBJ1-4; TRBD1 matches at 9 bases. The CDR3 extends over 13 amino acids. Germline V CDR1 and CDR2: SGHVS, FQNEAQ. Unmatched junction bases numbered 9, after V lost 7 bases and J lost 12 bases. The CDR3 here is CASKDRWTGELFF. The CDR3 DNA follows: TGTGCCAGCAAAGATCGTTGGACAGGGGAACTGTTTTTT.

The genes are TRBV4-1 and TRBJ2-3, with D maybe TRBD1 (6 bases). From germline, CDR1 is MGHRA and CDR2 YSYEKL. This CDR3 spans 16 amino acids. V lost 2 bases to trimming and J lost 1 base, with 13 bases between them. CDR3 in DNA: TGCGCCAGCAGCCAACCAGGGGTTCCGGGCACAGATACGCAGTATTTT. This encodes CASSQPGVPGTDTQYF.

V usage is TRBV4-2 and J usage is TRBJ1-2, with D tentatively TRBD1 (5 bases). Germline CDR1 and CDR2: LGHNA and YNFKEQ. V shed 4 bases and J shed 4 bases, with 22 bases lying between them. The CDR3 runs to 17 residues. The CDR3 sequence is CASSPKTASEVFYGYTF. As DNA, the CDR3 is TGTGCCAGCAGCCCGAAGACAGCGAGCGAAGTTTTCTATGGCTACACCTTC.

This rearrangement joins TRBV11-2 to TRBJ1-2; D perhaps matches TRBD1 (5 bases). The CDR3 runs 15 residues. Trimming stripped 4 bases from V and 4 bases from J, with 16 bases between. Germline V gene sequence: CDR1 SGHAT, CDR2 FQNNGV. The CDR3 loop is CASSSTASGGYGYTF. For the CDR3, the DNA is TGTGCCAGCAGCTCCACCGCCTCGGGGGGCTATGGCTACACCTTC.

The chain carries TRBV12-3 or TRBV12-4 and TRBJ2-5; 11 nucleotides line up with TRBD1. The J segment lost 7 bases and the V segment lost 9 bases, leaving 16 bases of the junction unmatched. This CDR3 spans 16 amino acids. In nucleotides, the CDR3 is TGTGCCAGAAGTAGTAGGACAGGGGGCGAAAGGGTGACCCAGTACTTC. Protein sequence: CARSSRTGGERVTQYF.

This sequence joins TRBV28 and TRBJ2-6, with D hard to call. V was shortened by 6 bases and J by 0 bases, with 12 bases between the two germline ends. CDR1 is MDHEN, CDR2 SYDVKM, per germline. The CDR3 totals 16 residues. CDR3 nucleotides: TGTGCCAGCAGGACGATTGGGATCTCTGGGGCCAACGTCCTGACTTTC. Protein: CASRTIGISGANVLTF.

The chain carries TRBV7-2 and TRBJ2-7, with no clear D. The better agreement between TRBJ2-5 and the DNA end casts doubt on the J call. The CDR3 length is 14 residues. Germline V gives CDR1 SGHTA, CDR2 FQGNSA. Here the CDR3 DNA reads TGTGCCAGCAGCAATAGTGGGTTTTCTAAGACCCAGTACTTC. Amino acids: CASSNSGFSKTQYF.

The CDR3: CASSLSRGSHNEQFF. In nucleotides, the CDR3 is TGTGCCAGCAGCTTAAGTAGGGGGTCCCACAATGAGCAGTTCTTC. The rearrangement joins TRBV7-2 to TRBJ2-1; possibly TRBD1 for D (6 bases). The V and J ends lost 2 bases and 5 bases respectively, with 13 bases between them. CDR1 and CDR2 (germline): SGHTA, FQGNSA. The CDR3 consists of 15 residues.

The rearrangement joins TRBV28 to TRBJ2-4; either TRBD1 or TRBD2 may supply D (5 bases each). The DNA end favors TRBJ2-7, so the J call may be wrong. In germline, CDR1 is MDHEN, CDR2 SYDVKM. This CDR3 has 15 amino acids. The CDR3 sequence is CASSMPSGTSYEQYF. The CDR3 DNA is TGTGCCAGCAGTATGCCTTCAGGGACCTCCTACGAGCAGTACTTC.

Comment on this clonotype: Lacking the conserved final phenylalanine or tryptophan, this CDR3 likely reflects a read error. The genes are TRBV20-1 and TRBJ2-7, with 9 bases lining up with TRBD1. Germline V gene lookup returns CDR1 DFQATT and CDR2 SNEGSKA (reference sequence). V lost 6 bases and J lost 4; bases outside the gene matches: 10. The CDR3 spans 14 residues. CDR3 bases: TGCAGTGCCCCGGGGACAGGGCTGATTTACGAGCAGTACTTG. It specifies CSAPGTGLIYEQYL.